Listed here are 20 T cell receptor beta chains from one sample, sequenced in a study of blood T cell repertoires in COVID-19. Clones were read by immunoSEQ multiplex PCR, and TCRdb kept only the in-frame ones, dropping some. The sample yields around 69,000 clones, approximately 92% seen once. The sample taken for sequencing was peripheral blood. The receptors originated from a woman between 50 and 59 years old with active COVID-19.

The V call is TRBV9, the J call TRBJ1-1; D not certain. CDR3 length equals 16 residues. Germline CDR1 reads SGDLS; CDR2 reads YYNGEE. V dropped 3 bases and J dropped 1 base, with 16 bases sitting between them. For the CDR3, the DNA is TGTGCCAGCAGCGGTTCTCCCCAGATAAGGAACACTGAAGCTTTCTTT. It codes for CASSGSPQIRNTEAFF.

The V gene is TRBV5-1, the J gene TRBJ1-1; D is possibly TRBD1 (5 bases). CDR3 length: 14 residues. CDR1 is SGHRS and CDR2 is YFSETQ in the germline V gene. V lost 3 bases, J lost 1 base, and 10 bases lay in between. The CDR3 region has the DNA TGCGCCAGCAGCTCGCAGACAGAGAACACTGAAGCTTTCTTT. It is translated as CASSSQTENTEAFF.

CDR3 amino acids: CASSTTGVYNEKLFF. The CDR3 DNA reads TGTGCCAGTAGTACAACAGGGGTTTACAATGAAAAACTGTTTTTT. The J gene is TRBJ1-4, the V gene TRBV19, with 7 nucleotides matching TRBD1. This CDR3 has 15 amino acids. The germline gives CDR1 LNHDA, CDR2 SQIVND (reference sequence). The V gene end was trimmed by 4 bases and the J gene end by 5 bases; junction bases not matched to a gene: 7.

The V and J genes are TRBV10-1 and TRBJ2-7; TRBD2 agrees at 7 bases. V lost 3 bases to trimming and J lost 6 bases; unmatched junction nucleotides: 11. The CDR3 contains 15 residues. CDR1 is WNHNN, CDR2 SYGVQD, per germline (reference sequence). The CDR3 coding sequence is TGCGCCAGCAGTGATGGGGGGAGGGCCTCAGGCGAGCAGTACTTC. This encodes CASSDGGRASGEQYF.

The rearrangement links TRBV7-2 to TRBJ1-2; TRBD1 matches at 9 bases. This CDR3 has 14 amino acids. The V gene's germline CDR1 is SGHTA and CDR2 FQGNSA. The J segment lost 8 bases and the V segment lost 3 bases, leaving 7 bases of the junction unmatched. Written as DNA, the CDR3 is TGTGCCAGCAGCTTGGGACAGGGAATTTACGGCTACACCTTC. Translation: CASSLGQGIYGYTF. The full variable domain, with the rest looked up from reference TRBV7-2 and TRBJ1-2, is GAGVSQSPSNKVTEKGKDVELRCDPISGHTALYWYRQSLGQGLEFLIYFQGNSAPDKSGLPSDRFSAERTGGSVSTLTIQRTQQEDSAVYLCASSLGQGIYGYTFGSGTRLTVV.

J is TRBJ1-5 and V is TRBV6-5, with 8 bases aligning to TRBD1. Per the germline V gene, CDR1 is MNHEY and CDR2 is SVGAGI. CDR3 length: 14 amino acids. The trim removed 6 bases at V and 6 bases at J, leaving 7 bases unmatched. CDR3 nucleotides: TGTGCCAGCAGCGCGACAGGGGAGGGTCAGCCCCAGCATTTT. Amino acid sequence: CASSATGEGQPQHF.

The chain joins TRBV27 to TRBJ1-4; TRBD1 matches 9 bases. Per the germline V gene, CDR1 is MNHEY and CDR2 is SMNVEV (reference sequence). J was trimmed by 8 bases and V by 6 bases; bases with no gene match: 7. This CDR3 is 14 amino acids long. CDR3 bases: TGTGCCAGCAGCCAACACAGGGGGCAAGAAAAACTGTTTTTT. Its translation: CASSQHRGQEKLFF.

V gene TRBV19 combines with J gene TRBJ1-1, with D tentatively TRBD1 (5 bases). Trimming pared 4 bases from V and 1 base from J, leaving 13 bases between. Germline-derived CDR1 and CDR2 are LNHDA and SQIVND (reference sequence). The CDR3 loop spans 15 amino acids. Written as DNA, the CDR3 is TGTGCCAGTAGTACTTCCGGGAGGGGGAACACTGAAGCTTTCTTT. As protein: CASSTSGRGNTEAFF.

The chain uses TRBV2 and TRBJ1-6; the D is unclear. Germline lookup yields CDR1 SNHLY and CDR2 FYNNEI. The ends were cut back, 2 bases at V and 0 bases at J, with 8 bases in the middle. The CDR3 has 16 residues. CDR3 region: CASSEQASSYNSPLHF. In nucleotides, the CDR3 is TGTGCCAGCAGTGAACAGGCTTCCTCCTATAATTCACCCCTCCACTTT.

The chain joins TRBV30 to TRBJ2-1; TRBD2 matches at 12 bases. The germline gives CDR1 GTSNPN, CDR2 SVGIG (reference sequence). The CDR3 covers 14 residues. Trimming at V came to 1 base and at J to 7 bases, leaving 2 bases not matched to a gene. The CDR3, as DNA: TGTGCCTGGAGTGCCGGGACTAGCGGGAATGAGCAGTTCTTC. Translation gives CAWSAGTSGNEQFF.

The rearrangement uses TRBV7-8 and TRBJ1-2; weak D call: TRBD1 (5 bases). Germline CDR1 reads SGHVS; CDR2 reads FQNEAQ. CDR3 size: 14 residues. V gave up 1 base and J gave up 4 bases, with 10 bases separating them. CDR3 in DNA: TGTGCCAGCAGCTTAGTTGGAGGGGCCTATGGCTACACCTTC. It is translated as CASSLVGGAYGYTF.

This clone showed up just once. The chain couples TRBV5-6 to TRBJ2-5; the match to TRBD1 covers 11 bases. Germline CDR1 reads SGHDT; CDR2 reads YYEEEE. This CDR3 is built from 16 residues. Trimming took 0 bases from V and 4 from J; bases not matched to a gene: 5. CDR3 protein: CASSLGTGGLGETQYF. CDR3 DNA: TGTGCCAGCAGCTTGGGGACAGGGGGCTTAGGAGAGACCCAGTACTTC.

This chain links TRBV12-5 with TRBJ1-3; D ambiguous. Germline V gene sequence: CDR1 LGHNT, CDR2 FRNRAP. Trimming stripped 3 bases from V and 4 bases from J, with 10 bases between. CDR3 length: 14 residues. The CDR3 region is CASGFGQAGNTIYF. The CDR3 DNA reads as TGTGCTAGTGGTTTTGGGCAGGCCGGAAACACCATATATTTT. Filled out from reference TRBV12-5 and TRBJ1-3, the complete variable domain reads DARVTQTPRHKVTEMGQEVTMRCQPILGHNTVFWYRQTMMQGLELLAYFRNRAPLDDSGMPKDRFSAEMPDATLATLKIQPSEPRDSAVYFCASGFGQAGNTIYFGEGSWLTVV.

The chain carries TRBV27 and TRBJ2-3; no firm D call. The CDR3 length is 12 residues. Germline V gives CDR1 MNHEY, CDR2 SMNVEV (reference sequence). Trimming removed 4 bases from V and 6 bases from J, with 8 bases in between. The CDR3 DNA reads as TGTGCCAGCAGTTCAGCGAGGGATACGCAGTATTTT. The encoded protein is CASSSARDTQYF.

The rearrangement joins TRBV24-1 to TRBJ2-3; possible D gene TRBD1, 5 bases. This CDR3 region has 13 residues. Germline V lookup: CDR1 KGHDR, CDR2 SFDVKD. V was shortened by 9 bases and J by 6 bases, with 15 bases between the two germline ends. The CDR3, as DNA: TGTGCCACCGGGGATCCACAGGACGATACGCAGTATTTT. Its protein product is CATGDPQDDTQYF.

The V call is TRBV7-3, the J call TRBJ2-2, with TRBD2 identical over 11 bases. The CDR3 loop spans 18 amino acids. With V trimmed by 1 base and J by 2 bases, 6 bases remained unmatched. Germline V gene lookup returns CDR1 SGHTA and CDR2 FQGTGA. The CDR3 region is CASSLMALAGGNTGELFF. CDR3 DNA: TGTGCCAGCAGCTTAATGGCGCTAGCGGGAGGAAACACCGGGGAGCTGTTTTTT.

The chain uses TRBV4-1 and TRBJ2-7; D is ambiguous. Germline CDR1 is MGHRA and CDR2 is YSYEKL. This CDR3 is 16 amino acids long. The ends were cut back, 3 bases at V and 1 base at J, with 16 bases in the middle. This CDR3 reads CASSHKAEAKSYEQYF. The CDR3 DNA sequence: TGCGCCAGCAGCCACAAGGCGGAAGCGAAGTCCTACGAGCAGTACTTC.

This rearrangement joins TRBV7-9 to TRBJ2-7, with a tentative D call TRBD1 (6 bases). The CDR3 consists of 13 residues. Germline V gene sequence: CDR1 SEHNR, CDR2 FQNEAQ (reference sequence). The V end lost 5 bases, the J end lost 2 bases, and 10 bases lay between the germline ends. The CDR3 spells CASSPEGAYEQYF. In DNA, the CDR3 is TGTGCCAGCAGCCCCGAGGGGGCCTACGAGCAGTACTTC.

The CDR3 nucleotides are TGTGCCAGCAGCTACGACTCCGGTCGGGATGGCTACACCTTC. It yields the protein CASSYDSGRDGYTF. V gene TRBV6-5 combines with J gene TRBJ1-2, with unresolved D. CDR1 and CDR2 (germline): MNHEY, SVGAGI. This CDR3 is 14 amino acids long. Trimming removed 6 bases at V and 6 bases at J, with 17 bases between.

The chain is built from TRBV19 and TRBJ2-1, with D tentatively TRBD2 (6 bases). V gave up 0 bases and J gave up 5 bases, with 17 bases separating them. The length of the CDR3 is 17 residues. The V gene's germline CDR1 is LNHDA and CDR2 SQIVND (reference sequence). The CDR3: CASSIDRKGRPNNEQFF. The CDR3 nucleotides read TGTGCCAGTAGTATAGATCGAAAGGGGAGGCCGAACAATGAGCAGTTCTTC.